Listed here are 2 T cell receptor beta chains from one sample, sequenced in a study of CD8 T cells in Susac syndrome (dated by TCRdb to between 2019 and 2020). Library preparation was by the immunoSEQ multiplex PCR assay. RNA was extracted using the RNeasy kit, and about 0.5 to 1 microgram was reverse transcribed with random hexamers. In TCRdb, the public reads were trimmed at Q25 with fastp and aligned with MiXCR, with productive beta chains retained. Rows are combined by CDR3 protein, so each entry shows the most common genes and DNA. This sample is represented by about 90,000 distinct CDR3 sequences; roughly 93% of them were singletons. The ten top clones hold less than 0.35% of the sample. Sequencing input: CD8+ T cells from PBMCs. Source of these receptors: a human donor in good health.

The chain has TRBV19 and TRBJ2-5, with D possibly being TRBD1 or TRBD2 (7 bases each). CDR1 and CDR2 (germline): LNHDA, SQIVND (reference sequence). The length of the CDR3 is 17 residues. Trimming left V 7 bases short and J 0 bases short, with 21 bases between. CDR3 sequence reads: CASTTQAGQWDQETQYF. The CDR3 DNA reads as TGTGCCAGTACCACTCAAGCGGGACAGTGGGACCAAGAGACCCAGTACTTC.

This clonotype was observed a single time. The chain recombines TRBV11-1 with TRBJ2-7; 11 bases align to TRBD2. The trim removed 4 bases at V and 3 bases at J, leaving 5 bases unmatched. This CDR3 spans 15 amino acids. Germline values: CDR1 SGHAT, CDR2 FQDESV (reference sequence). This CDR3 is CASSSGTSGFYEQYF. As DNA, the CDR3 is TGTGCCAGCAGCTCCGGGACTAGCGGCTTCTACGAGCAGTACTTC.